The clone carrying this TCR beta chain has a count of ten or more. Its antigen is as yet unknown. The junction departs from germline at one end; a sequencing error may be responsible. This entry comes from a study of molecular identifiers for immune sequencing clone quantification. From germline, CDR1 is SGHVS and CDR2 FNYEAQ. This CDR3 is built from 12 residues. One entry per CDR3 protein, called by TCRdb with MiXCR from the PCR reads. Counted here are about 630,000 distinct CDR3 sequences, around 25% occurring once; the ten biggest clones make up about 0.73%. Study-level findings and limits: Jurkat TCR RNA spiked in from one cell reportedly remained identifiable amid some 950,000 naive cells. Clones that exceeded 20 RNA copies held over 98% of effector molecules, yet under 1% in naive cells. Same-barcode identical TCR molecules could make highly expanded clones look smaller than they are.

J is TRBJ2-7 and V is TRBV7-6; TRBD2 might be the D (5 bases). Sequenced: naive CD8+ T cells from blood, with Jurkat cell RNA spiked in. The subset is: FACS-sorted CD8+CD4-CCR7+CD45RA+ naive T cells. The sequence was obtained from a human donor in good health. Some libraries in this study had Jurkat cell RNA spiked in. Here the CDR3 reads CASSIARNEQYF. CDR3 sequence (DNA): TGTGCCAGCAGCATAGCGAGGAACGAGCAGTACTTC.